This T cell receptor (beta chain) was retrieved from a study of tumor-infiltrating lymphocytes in primary liver carcinoma. Study-wide background: Those enrolled were patients of both sexes, who were aged 30 to 69 years. Points from the study as a whole: Researchers report that only about 8-24% of top clones turned up in all five tumor regions.

Investigators took RNA and DNA out together from roughly 18-30 mg of unsorted bulk tissue. Every patient in the cohort had a primary liver carcinoma. That carcinoma was treated by surgical resection. Every one of the tumor samples had a viable tumor cell content above 75%. TCR beta cDNA came from roughly 0.45 ug total RNA, primed with a constant-region primer. It was through three nested multiplex PCR rounds of slightly modified ARM-PCR that TCR beta libraries arose. The first two PCR rounds, around 11 cycles each, used TRBV1-TRBV30 forward primers and a C-beta reverse primer. Using its own MiXCR run on the multiplex PCR reads, TCRdb lists one record per CDR3 protein. The table shows tens of thousands of distinct CDR3 sequences, with nearly 80% occurring only once. This clonotype was detected a few times. Its antigen is undetermined. V dropped 10 bases and J dropped 8 bases, with 24 bases sitting between them. This CDR3 contains 15 residues.

Material for sequencing was liver tumor tissue from sampling region 3. Subset in this sample: tumor region T3, left-lateral pole. The gene calls are TRBV12-3 or TRBV12-4 and TRBJ2-1, with a possible D match to TRBD2 (6 bases). The sequence came from a man in his forties with primary liver carcinoma and hepatitis B virus infection. The DNA of the CDR3 is TGTGCCAACACCCTGGGACTTCAGCAAAGCGATGAGCAGTTCTTC. Translated, it gives CANTLGLQQSDEQFF.